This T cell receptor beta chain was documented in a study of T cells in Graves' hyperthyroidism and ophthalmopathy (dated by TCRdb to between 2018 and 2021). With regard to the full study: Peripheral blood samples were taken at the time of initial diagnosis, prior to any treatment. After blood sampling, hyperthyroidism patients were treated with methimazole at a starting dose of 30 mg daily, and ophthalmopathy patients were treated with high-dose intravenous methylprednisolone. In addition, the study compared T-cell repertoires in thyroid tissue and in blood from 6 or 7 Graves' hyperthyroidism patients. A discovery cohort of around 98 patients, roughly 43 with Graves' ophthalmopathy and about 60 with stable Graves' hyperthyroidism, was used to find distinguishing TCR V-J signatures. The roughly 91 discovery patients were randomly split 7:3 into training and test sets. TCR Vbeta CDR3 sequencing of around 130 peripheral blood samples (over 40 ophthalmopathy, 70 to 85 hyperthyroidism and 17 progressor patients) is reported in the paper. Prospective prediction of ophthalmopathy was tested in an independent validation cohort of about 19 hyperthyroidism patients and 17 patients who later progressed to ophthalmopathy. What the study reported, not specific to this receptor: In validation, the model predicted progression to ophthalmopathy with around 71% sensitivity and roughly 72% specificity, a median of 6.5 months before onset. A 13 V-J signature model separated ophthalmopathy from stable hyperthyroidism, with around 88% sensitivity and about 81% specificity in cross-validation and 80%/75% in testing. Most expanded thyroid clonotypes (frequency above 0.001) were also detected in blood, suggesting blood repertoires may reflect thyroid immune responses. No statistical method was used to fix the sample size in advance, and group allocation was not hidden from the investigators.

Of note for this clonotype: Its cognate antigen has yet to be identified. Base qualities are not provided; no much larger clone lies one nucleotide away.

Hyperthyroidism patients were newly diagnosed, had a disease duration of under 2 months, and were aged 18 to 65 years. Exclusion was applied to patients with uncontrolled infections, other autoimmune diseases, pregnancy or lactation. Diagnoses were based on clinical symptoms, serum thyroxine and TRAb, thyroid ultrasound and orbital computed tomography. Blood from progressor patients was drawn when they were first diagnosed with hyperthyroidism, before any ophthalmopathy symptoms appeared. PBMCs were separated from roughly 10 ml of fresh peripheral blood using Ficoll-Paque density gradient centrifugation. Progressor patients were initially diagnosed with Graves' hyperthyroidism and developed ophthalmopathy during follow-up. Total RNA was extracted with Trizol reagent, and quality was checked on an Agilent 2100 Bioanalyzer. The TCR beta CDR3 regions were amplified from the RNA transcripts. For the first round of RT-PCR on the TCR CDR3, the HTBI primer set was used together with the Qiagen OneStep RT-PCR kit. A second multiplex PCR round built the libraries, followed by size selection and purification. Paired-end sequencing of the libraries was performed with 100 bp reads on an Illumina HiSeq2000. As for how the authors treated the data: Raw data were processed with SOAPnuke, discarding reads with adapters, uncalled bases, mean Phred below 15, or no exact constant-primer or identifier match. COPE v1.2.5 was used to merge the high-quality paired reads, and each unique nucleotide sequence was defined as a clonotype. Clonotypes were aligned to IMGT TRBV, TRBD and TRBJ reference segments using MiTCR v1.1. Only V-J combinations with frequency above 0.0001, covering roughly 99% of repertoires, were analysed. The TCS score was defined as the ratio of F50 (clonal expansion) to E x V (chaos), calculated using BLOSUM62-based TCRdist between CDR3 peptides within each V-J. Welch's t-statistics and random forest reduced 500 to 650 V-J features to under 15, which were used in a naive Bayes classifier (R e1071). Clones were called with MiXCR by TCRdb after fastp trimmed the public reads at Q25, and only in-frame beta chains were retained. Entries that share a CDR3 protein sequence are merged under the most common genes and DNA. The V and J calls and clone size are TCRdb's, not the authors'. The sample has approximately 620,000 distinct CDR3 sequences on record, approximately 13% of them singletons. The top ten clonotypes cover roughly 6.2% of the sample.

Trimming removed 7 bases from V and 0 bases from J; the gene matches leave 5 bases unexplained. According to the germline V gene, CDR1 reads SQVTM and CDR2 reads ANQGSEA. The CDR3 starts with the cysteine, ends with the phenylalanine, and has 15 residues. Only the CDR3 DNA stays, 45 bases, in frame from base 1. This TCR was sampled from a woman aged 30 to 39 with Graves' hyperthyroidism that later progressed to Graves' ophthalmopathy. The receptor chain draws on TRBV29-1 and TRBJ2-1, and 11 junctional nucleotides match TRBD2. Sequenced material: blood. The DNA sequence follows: TGCAGCGCCGCGGGACTAGCGGACTCCTACAATGAGCAGTTCTTC. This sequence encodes CSAAGLADSYNEQFF.